The present entry profiles one T cell receptor beta chain with its context. Its specificity is not known. This sample is part of a study of OX40 agonist ivuxolimab in advanced cancers. Study summary: Cancers in dose escalation were hepatocellular, melanoma, renal cell and head and neck.

Individuals having autoimmune disease history or systemic immunosuppression were not enrolled. Blood was sampled at baseline, cycle 4 day 1, and cycle 7 day 1. V lost 0 bases, J lost 6 bases, and 10 bases stayed unmatched. Germline CDR1 and CDR2: LGHNA and YSLEER. The CDR3 sequence is 17 residues long. The assay was immunoSEQ multiplex PCR, and TCRdb's table has in-frame clones only and misses some. Here the sample spans approximately 120,000 clones, approximately 90% being singletons. Study-level findings and limits: There were, on average, more expanded clones in CD8+ T cells than in CD4+.

The origin of this receptor is an adult with an advanced solid tumor such as melanoma, head and neck, liver or kidney cancer. The sequencing here drew on CD4+ or CD8+ T cells sorted from blood, taken in a trial of the OX40 agonist ivuxolimab. V is TRBV4-3 and J is TRBJ1-2; the match to TRBD1 covers 10 bases. The CDR3: CASSQDLTGTGVDGYTF. In DNA, the CDR3 is TGCGCCAGCAGCCAAGATTTAACCGGGACAGGGGTTGATGGCTACACCTTC.